This TCR beta chain was identified during a study of blood T cell repertoires in COVID-19. Study at large: Donors in the United States, Italy and Spain gave samples during acute or convalescent COVID-19. The cDNA or gDNA used as material had been derived from T cells, B-cell-depleted T cells, or PBMCs.

V was trimmed by 1 base and J by 6 bases, leaving 4 bases between them. The CDR3 spans 13 residues. CDR1 and CDR2 from the germline V gene are LNHNV and YYDKDF (reference sequence). A single count supports this clone. Original data processing: The authors estimated nucleated cell counts from reference gene primer amplification. Assay: immunoSEQ multiplex PCR; the TCRdb copy retains only in-frame clones and omits some. The DNA was the basis for D and trimming; V, J and clone size are from that table. This table holds roughly 91,000 clones, roughly four fifths found once. The chain has TRBV15 and TRBJ1-6; D uncertain. Sequenced input: peripheral blood. The origin of this receptor is a woman aged 80 or older with acute or convalescent COVID-19. This chain's CDR3 is CATSRGSNSPLHF. The CDR3 coding sequence is TGTGCCACCAGCAGAGGGAGTAATTCACCCCTCCACTTT.